This TCR beta chain is from a study of T-cell memory formation after mild COVID-19. TCRdb re-called the 5' RACE reads with MiXCR, one entry per CDR3 protein. Found here are 450,000 or so distinct CDR3 sequences, about 23% of them singletons; the top ten hold about 12%. The V end was cut by 0 bases, the J end by 5 bases, with 18 bases between. Looked up from germline, CDR1 is SGDLS and CDR2 is YYNGEE. The CDR3 spans 16 residues. The receptor was derived from an adult woman who had mild COVID-19 (a few samples of this study predate the infection). Cell type and time point are not known. The chain uses TRBV9 and TRBJ2-7, with D possibly being TRBD1 (5 bases). What was sequenced was PBMCs or a T cell subset sorted from them (not recorded which). The CDR3 DNA sequence: TGTGCCAGCAGCGTAGAGGGGTTAGGACCCCCCCACGAGCAGTACTTC. Protein sequence: CASSVEGLGPPHEQYF.